This T cell receptor (beta chain) is from a study of blood T cell repertoires in COVID-19. Under the authors' procedure: Reference gene primers were amplified, and this amplification served to estimate nucleated cell counts. Sequenced by immunoSEQ multiplex PCR; TCRdb stores in-frame clones only, minus some. The DNA gave D and trimming, while V, J and clone size come from that table. The sample shows tens of thousands of clones, just over 85% of them seen only once. CDR1 is MGHRA, CDR2 YSYEKL, per germline. This CDR3 region has 14 residues. V lost 6 bases and J lost 6; bases outside the gene matches: 8.

The sample was peripheral blood. The receptor's source is a woman aged 55-69 years with COVID-19, enrolled during active disease. The rearrangement uses TRBV4-1 and TRBJ1-5; 7 positions match TRBD1. CDR3 nucleotides: TGCGCCAGCAGTAGCAGGGGGTCATCTCAGCCCCAGCATTTT. This codes for CASSSRGSSQPQHF.